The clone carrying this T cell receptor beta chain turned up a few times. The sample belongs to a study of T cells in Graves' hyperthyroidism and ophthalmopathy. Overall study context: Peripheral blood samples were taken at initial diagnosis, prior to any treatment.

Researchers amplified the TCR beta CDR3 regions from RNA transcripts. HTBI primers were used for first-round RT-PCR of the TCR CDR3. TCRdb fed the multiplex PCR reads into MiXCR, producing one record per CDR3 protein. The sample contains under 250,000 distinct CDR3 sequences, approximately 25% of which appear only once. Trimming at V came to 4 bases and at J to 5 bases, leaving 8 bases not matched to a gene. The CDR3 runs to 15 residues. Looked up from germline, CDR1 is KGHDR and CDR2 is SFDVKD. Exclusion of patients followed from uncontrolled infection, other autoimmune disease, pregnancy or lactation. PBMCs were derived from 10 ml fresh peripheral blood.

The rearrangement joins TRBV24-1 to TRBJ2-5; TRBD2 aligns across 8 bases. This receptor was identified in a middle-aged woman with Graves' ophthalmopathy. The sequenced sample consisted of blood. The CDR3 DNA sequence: TGTGCCACCAGTGACATAGCGGGGATGAGGGAGACCCAGTACTTC. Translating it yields CATSDIAGMRETQYF.